This T cell receptor (beta chain) was recorded in a study of T-cell reconstitution after alpha-beta-depleted transplantation in children. V shed 2 bases and J shed 2 bases, with 14 bases lying between them. The length of the CDR3 is 15 residues. CDR1 is DFQATT and CDR2 is SNEGSKA in the germline V gene (reference sequence). Unique molecular identifiers were incorporated during preparation of the TCRbeta library. TCRdb itself ran the PCR reads through MiXCR, one entry per CDR3 protein. The table lists over 200,000 distinct CDR3 sequences, approximately 10% of them singletons. The starting material was PBMCs from the stem cell graft donor, obtained from the stem cell graft. This TCR was recovered from a human donor who donated a stem cell graft to a child with acute lymphoblastic leukemia. The V call is TRBV20-1, the J call TRBJ2-3; D not resolved. The CDR3 DNA is TGCAGTGCTAGACGGACCTCGGCGACCACAGATACGCAGTATTTT. Encoded protein: CSARRTSATTDTQYF.